The source of this T cell receptor (beta chain) is a study of OX40 agonist ivuxolimab in advanced cancers. At the level of the study: Ivuxolimab, which is an agonistic anti-OX40 (CD134) antibody, was administered to the patients.

Clones were read by immunoSEQ multiplex PCR, and TCRdb kept only the in-frame ones, dropping some. Of around 63,000 clones listed, roughly 89% are singletons. The length of the CDR3 is 14 residues. The germline V gene encodes CDR1 LNHDA and CDR2 SQIVND (reference sequence). Trimming took off 3 bases at V and 3 bases at J, with 12 bases between the two ends. Material: CD4+ or CD8+ T cells sorted from blood, obtained in a trial of the OX40 agonist ivuxolimab. This sequence was found in an adult with an advanced solid tumor such as melanoma, head and neck, liver or kidney cancer. This sequence joins TRBV19 and TRBJ2-7; the D gene is possibly TRBD2 (6 bases). CDR3 protein: CASSMRAGSYEQYF. DNA of the CDR3: TGTGCCAGTAGTATGAGGGCGGGGAGCTACGAGCAGTACTTC.